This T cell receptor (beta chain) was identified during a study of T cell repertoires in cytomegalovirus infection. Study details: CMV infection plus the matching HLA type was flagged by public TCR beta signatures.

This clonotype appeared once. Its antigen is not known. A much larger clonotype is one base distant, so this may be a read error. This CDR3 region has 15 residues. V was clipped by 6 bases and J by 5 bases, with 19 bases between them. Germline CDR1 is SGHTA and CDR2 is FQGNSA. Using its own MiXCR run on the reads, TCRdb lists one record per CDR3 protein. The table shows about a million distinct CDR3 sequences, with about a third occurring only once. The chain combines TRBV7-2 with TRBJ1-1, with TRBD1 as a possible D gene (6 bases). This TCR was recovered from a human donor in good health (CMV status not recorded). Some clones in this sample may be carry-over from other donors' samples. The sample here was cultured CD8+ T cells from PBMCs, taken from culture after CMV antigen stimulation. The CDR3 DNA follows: TGTGCCAGCAGTCGTCCAGGGGTCACCAAGACTGAAGCTTTCTTT. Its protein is CASSRPGVTKTEAFF. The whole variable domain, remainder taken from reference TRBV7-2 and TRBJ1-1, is GAGVSQSPSNKVTEKGKDVELRCDPISGHTALYWYRQSLGQGLEFLIYFQGNSAPDKSGLPSDRFSAERTGGSVSTLTIQRTQQEDSAVYLCASSRPGVTKTEAFFGQGTRLTVV.